This is a list of T cell receptor beta chains from one sample in a study of blood T cell repertoires in COVID-19. Measured with immunoSEQ multiplex PCR; TCRdb has only the in-frame clones, and not every one. The sample lists approximately 59,000 clones, 75% to 90% occurring once. The sequenced sample consisted of peripheral blood. These TCRs come from a man aged 55-75 years with COVID-19, enrolled during active disease. CDR3s include the opening cysteine and the closing phenylalanine or tryptophan. Fields, in order: V gene, D gene, J gene, clone size, CDR3 protein, CDR3 DNA. D genes are given only for firm matches. Clone size is shown for a subset of rows, as once, few, many or a class of expanded clone.

TRBV3-1/TRBV3-2,TRBD1,TRBJ1-6,-,CASSQATGNNSPLHF,TGTGCCAGCAGCCAAGCGACAGGGAATAATTCACCCCTCCACTTT
TRBV7-2,-,TRBJ1-1,-,CASSFRNTEAFF,TGTGCCAGCAGCTTCCGGAACACTGAAGCTTTCTTT
TRBV27,TRBD1,TRBJ1-3,-,CASSSGTAGSGNTIYF,TGTGCCAGCAGTTCCGGGACAGCCGGCTCTGGAAACACCATATATTTT
TRBV18,TRBD2,TRBJ2-1,-,CASSPQGAGGPNEQFF,TGTGCCAGCTCACCCCAGGGAGCGGGGGGGCCCAATGAGCAGTTCTTC
TRBV7-2,TRBD2,TRBJ2-7,few,CASSKSGTSADEQYF,TGTGCCAGCAGCAAATCCGGGACTAGCGCAGACGAGCAGTACTTC
TRBV18,TRBD1,TRBJ1-6,-,CASSPTGANSPLHF,TGTGCCAGCTCACCGACAGGGGCAAATTCACCCCTCCACTTT
TRBV11-2,TRBD1,TRBJ2-7,-,CASSLEPGQGSEQYF,TGTGCCAGCAGCTTAGAACCGGGACAGGGGTCTGAGCAGTACTTC
TRBV7-9,TRBD2,TRBJ2-5,-,CASTTWGGAGTFGGKETQYF,TGTGCCAGCACCACCTGGGGGGGAGCGGGTACCTTCGGTGGAAAAGAGACCCAGTACTTC
TRBV5-1,TRBD2,TRBJ2-3,once,CASSIGLAAPSSTDTQYF,TGCGCCAGCAGCATAGGACTAGCGGCCCCCAGTAGCACAGATACGCAGTATTTT
TRBV6-5,TRBD2,TRBJ2-1,-,CASNRVAGDEQFF,TGTGCCAGCAATAGAGTAGCGGGGGACGAGCAGTTCTTC
TRBV2,TRBD2,TRBJ2-5,once,CASGSSGRGLRTQYF,TGTGCCAGCGGCTCGAGCGGGAGGGGCCTTAGGACCCAGTACTTC
TRBV6-2/TRBV6-3,-,TRBJ1-2,-,CASSLTEDGYTF,TGTGCCAGCAGCCTGACGGAGGATGGCTACACCTTC
TRBV6-5,-,TRBJ2-3,-,CASSYWPLTDTQYF,TGTGCCAGCAGTTACTGGCCCCTCACAGATACGCAGTATTTT
TRBV7-6,-,TRBJ1-2,-,CASSLESSRGSYGYTF,TGTGCCAGCAGCTTAGAATCGTCGCGGGGCAGCTATGGCTACACCTTC
TRBV5-5,TRBD1,TRBJ2-3,-,CASTPQTGGVDTQYF,TGTGCCAGCACGCCCCAGACAGGGGGAGTAGATACGCAGTATTTT
TRBV5-8,TRBD1,TRBJ1-1,-,CASSHDRGRTTEAFF,TGTGCCAGCAGCCACGACAGGGGCAGGACCACTGAAGCTTTCTTT
TRBV5-1,-,TRBJ1-6,few,CASSRGQNSPLHF,TGCGCCAGCAGCCGGGGACAAAATTCACCCCTCCACTTT
TRBV11-3,-,TRBJ2-2,-,CASSLGLANFAGELFF,TGTGCCAGCAGCTTAGGGCTAGCGAATTTCGCCGGGGAGCTGTTTTTT
TRBV7-9,TRBD2,TRBJ2-3,-,CASSDTGTTSGDTQYF,TGTGCCAGCAGCGATACCGGGACTACGTCGGGAGATACGCAGTATTTT
TRBV7-3,-,TRBJ1-6,-,CASSPRSGGSPLHF,TGTGCCAGCAGCCCGCGATCCGGGGGTTCACCCCTCCACTTT